Each of the 27 T cell receptor beta chains below was sequenced from the same sample in a study of early T cells in non-severe SARS-CoV-2 infection. TCRdb re-called the 5' RACE reads through MiXCR, storing one row per CDR3 protein. The table lists some 32,000 distinct CDR3 sequences, roughly 5% of them singletons. The specimen sequenced was whole blood. These receptors originate from an adult who was a healthcare worker with PCR-confirmed SARS-CoV-2 infection or an uninfected control (not recorded which).

This clonotype appeared a few times. The chain carries TRBV14 and TRBJ1-1, with D perhaps matching TRBD1 (6 bases). The germline V gene encodes CDR1 SGHDN and CDR2 FVKESK. V was clipped by 1 base and J by 6 bases, with 15 bases between them. The CDR3 has 15 residues. For the CDR3, the DNA is TGTGCCAGCAGCCAAGGACGGGGACAAGGAGCTGAAGCTTTCTTT. Encoded protein: CASSQGRGQGAEAFF.

Remarks on this clonotype: A read error may explain this, as a much larger clone is one base away. The genes are TRBV12-5 and TRBJ2-1, with TRBD2 matching 7 bases. The CDR3 consists of 16 residues. CDR1 is LGHNT, CDR2 FRNRAP, per germline. V was pared by 7 bases and J by 3 bases, with 12 bases of the junction left unmatched. CDR3 loop: CASVDTWRGNYNEQFF. CDR3 DNA: TGTGCTAGTGTGGATACGTGGCGGGGGAACTACAATGAGCAGTTCTTC.

This clonotype was seen only a few times. This chain joins TRBV7-2 and TRBJ2-4; no reliable D call. CDR1 is SGHTA and CDR2 is FQGNSA in the germline V gene. The CDR3 consists of 16 residues. The V and J ends lost 0 bases and 5 bases respectively, with 14 bases between them. The CDR3 is CASSLASGSAQNIQYF. The CDR3 DNA reads as TGTGCCAGCAGCTTAGCGTCAGGATCGGCCCAAAACATTCAGTACTTC.

This clonotype has at least ten counts. The rearrangement joins TRBV11-2 to TRBJ1-3; tentatively, D is TRBD1 (6 bases). Per the germline V gene, CDR1 is SGHAT and CDR2 is FQNNGV. V shed 4 bases and J shed 0 bases, with 10 bases lying between them. The CDR3 has 15 residues. CDR3 sequence reads: CASSSTGRSGNTIYF. In DNA, the CDR3 is TGTGCCAGCAGCTCCACAGGGCGCTCTGGAAACACCATATATTTT.

Many counts were recorded for this clonotype. The J gene is TRBJ2-7, the V gene TRBV4-1, with TRBD2 matching 14 bases. The CDR3 sequence is 22 residues long. Germline lookup yields CDR1 MGHRA and CDR2 YSYEKL. The V gene end was trimmed by 0 bases and the J gene end by 0 bases; junction bases not matched to a gene: 16. CDR3: CASSQDSPTSGRAVMASYEQYF. The CDR3 DNA reads TGCGCCAGCAGCCAAGATTCCCCGACTAGCGGGAGGGCCGTTATGGCCTCCTACGAGCAGTACTTC.

This clonotype has a count of ten or more. This chain uses TRBV9 with TRBJ2-1; D ambiguous. Per the germline V gene, CDR1 is SGDLS and CDR2 is YYNGEE. Trimming took off 3 bases at V and 2 bases at J, with 15 bases between the two ends. This CDR3 contains 16 residues. The CDR3 bases are TGTGCCAGCAGCGCGGACGTCAGAAAGACCTACAATGAGCAGTTCTTC. Its translation is CASSADVRKTYNEQFF.

The table lists this clonotype with many counts. This chain connects TRBV4-2 to TRBJ2-1; D gene unclear. The length of the CDR3 is 12 residues. The V gene's germline CDR1 is LGHNA and CDR2 YNFKEQ. V shed 0 bases and J shed 8 bases, with 5 bases lying between them. This chain's CDR3 is CASSQDLHEQFF. The CDR3 DNA follows: TGTGCCAGCAGCCAAGATCTCCATGAGCAGTTCTTC.

The sample holds many counts of this clonotype. V and J are TRBV7-9 and TRBJ2-7; 7 bases line up with TRBD1. The V gene's germline CDR1 is SEHNR and CDR2 FQNEAQ (reference sequence). This CDR3 contains 13 residues. V shed 5 bases and J 3 bases; nucleotides not matched to a gene: 4. The CDR3 sequence is CASSTRDSYEQYF. As DNA, the CDR3 is TGTGCCAGCAGCACCAGGGACAGCTACGAGCAGTACTTC. The full variable domain, its missing parts supplied by reference TRBV7-9 and TRBJ2-7, is DTGVSQNPRHKITKRGQNVTFRCDPISEHNRLYWYRQTLGQGPEFLTYFQNEAQLEKSRLLSDRFSAERPKGSFSTLEIQRTEQGDSAMYLCASSTRDSYEQYFGPGTRLTVT.

This clonotype was recorded many times. The J gene is TRBJ1-4, the V gene TRBV12-3 or TRBV12-4; D is ambiguous. The CDR3 totals 13 residues. Trimming stripped 6 bases from V and 8 bases from J, with 13 bases between. In DNA form, the CDR3 reads TGTGCCAGCAGCCCCTCCGTAGGCGAAAAACTGTTTTTT. Its protein product is CASSPSVGEKLFF.

The V and J genes are TRBV28 and TRBJ2-1; 10 positions match TRBD2. Germline V gene data show CDR1 as MDHEN and CDR2 as SYDVKM. This CDR3 contains 16 residues. V shed 2 bases, J shed 10 bases, and the junction held 11 bases outside the gene matches. The CDR3 sequence is CASSLVRTSGSIEQFF. DNA for the CDR3: TGTGCCAGCAGTTTAGTTCGGACTAGCGGCAGCATAGAGCAGTTCTTC. The full variable domain, its missing parts supplied by reference TRBV28 and TRBJ2-1, is DVKVTQSSRYLVKRTGEKVFLECVQDMDHENMFWYRQDPGLGLRLIYFSYDVKMKEKGDIPEGYSVSREKKERFSLILESASTNQTSMYLCASSLVRTSGSIEQFFGPGTRLTVL.

This clonotype qualifies as medium-sized. The chain has TRBV2 and TRBJ1-5; D might be TRBD1 (5 bases). CDR3 length equals 14 residues. Looked up from germline, CDR1 is SNHLY and CDR2 is FYNNEI. The germline V and J ends were trimmed by 0 bases and 5 bases, with 8 bases remaining between them. The CDR3 sequence is CASSEASGHQPQHF. The CDR3 DNA sequence: TGTGCCAGCAGTGAAGCGTCGGGGCATCAGCCCCAGCATTTT.

This sequence joins TRBV28 and TRBJ2-7, with 9 bases identical to TRBD1. This CDR3 region has 12 residues. With 11 bases clipped from V and 6 bases from J, the junction kept 8 bases outside the gene matches. Germline lookup yields CDR1 MDHEN and CDR2 SYDVKM. The CDR3 spells CASDRGGFEQYF. The CDR3 bases are TGTGCCTCGGACAGGGGAGGATTCGAGCAGTACTTC.

This clonotype was observed at least ten times. The V call is TRBV7-3, the J call TRBJ2-1; D unclear. V was pared by 5 bases and J by 7 bases, with 12 bases between. Per the germline V gene, CDR1 is SGHTA and CDR2 is FQGTGA. The CDR3 is 13 residues long. The CDR3 here is CASSTLLGNEQFF. The CDR3 DNA reads TGTGCCAGCAGCACCCTCCTGGGGAATGAGCAGTTCTTC.

This CDR3 is CASSFGLAGLVEQFF. As DNA, the CDR3 is TGTGCCAGCAGCTTCGGTCTAGCGGGATTAGTAGAGCAGTTCTTC. The V and J genes are TRBV5-6 and TRBJ2-1; 9 positions match TRBD2. In germline, CDR1 is SGHDT, CDR2 YYEEEE. There are 15 residues in the CDR3. The V gene end was trimmed by 2 bases and the J gene end by 10 bases; junction bases not matched to a gene: 10.

This clonotype has a count of ten or more. The V and J genes are TRBV15 and TRBJ2-1; D possibly corresponds to TRBD1 (6 bases). The CDR3 length is 16 residues. Deletions cut 0 bases from V and 8 bases from J, with 17 bases between. CDR1 and CDR2 (germline): LNHNV, YYDKDF (reference sequence). CDR3 residues: CATSRDAGPRGYEQFF. In DNA form, the CDR3 reads TGTGCCACCAGCAGAGATGCCGGGCCCAGGGGCTATGAGCAGTTCTTC.

This clonotype appeared many times. The V and J genes are TRBV7-6 and TRBJ2-7; TRBD2 aligns across 11 bases. The CDR3 runs 18 residues. The V gene's germline CDR1 is SGHVS and CDR2 FNYEAQ. V lost 6 bases, J lost 4 bases, and 17 bases stayed unmatched. The CDR3 sequence: CASSPSPNPSGRRYEQYF. In DNA form, the CDR3 reads TGTGCCAGCAGTCCTTCGCCCAACCCTAGCGGGAGGAGGTACGAGCAGTACTTC.

This clonotype was observed at least ten times. The chain uses TRBV19 and TRBJ2-7; 10 nucleotides align to TRBD1. CDR1 and CDR2 from the germline V gene are LNHDA and SQIVND (reference sequence). V lost 7 bases, J lost 2 bases, and 5 bases stayed unmatched. CDR3 length: 14 residues. The CDR3 bases are TGTGCCAGTAATCCGGGACAGGGGCCCTACGAGCAGTACTTC. It specifies CASNPGQGPYEQYF.

This clonotype was seen at least ten times. This rearrangement joins TRBV11-2 to TRBJ1-1; D ambiguous. V shed 1 base and J shed 1 base, with 4 bases lying between them. This CDR3 has 13 amino acids. Per germline, CDR1 SGHAT and CDR2 FQNNGV. CDR3 protein: CASSLVQNTEAFF. For the CDR3, the DNA is TGTGCCAGCAGCTTAGTACAGAACACTGAAGCTTTCTTT.

This clonotype was observed a few times. The chain has TRBV27 and TRBJ2-3; 9 bases match TRBD1. The germline V gene has CDR1 MNHEY and CDR2 SMNVEV (reference sequence). Trimming cost V 6 bases and J 4 bases; bases outside gene matches: 8. The CDR3 spans 15 residues. This CDR3 is CASRPGTGFADTQYF. The CDR3 nucleotides read TGTGCCAGCAGACCAGGGACAGGGTTTGCAGATACGCAGTATTTT.

This clonotype occurred many times. The genes are TRBV28 and TRBJ2-1; D might be TRBD2 (5 bases). The CDR3 consists of 16 residues. Germline V gene data show CDR1 as MDHEN and CDR2 as SYDVKM. V dropped 3 bases and J dropped 3 bases, with 15 bases sitting between them. The DNA for the CDR3 is TGTGCCAGCAGTTTCGCGTCCGGGGTAAACTACAATGAGCAGTTCTTC. The encoded protein is CASSFASGVNYNEQFF.

This clonotype has more than one count but fewer than ten. V gene TRBV5-1 combines with J gene TRBJ2-1; 8 nucleotides agree with TRBD2. V shed 2 bases, J shed 6 bases, and the junction held 7 bases outside the gene matches. The CDR3 has 15 amino acids. Per germline, CDR1 SGHRS and CDR2 YFSETQ. CDR3 DNA: TGCGCCAGCAGCTTTTGGACTAGCCGAATCAATGAGCAGTTCTTC. Translation gives CASSFWTSRINEQFF.

This clonotype appeared many times. The chain is built from TRBV14 and TRBJ2-1, with a tentative D call TRBD2 (6 bases). Trimming left V 1 base short and J 8 bases short, with 15 bases between. The germline gives CDR1 SGHDN, CDR2 FVKESK. CDR3 length equals 15 residues. CDR3 DNA sequence: TGTGCCAGCAGCCAAGTTACGGGCGGGGTCGATGAGCAGTTCTTC. Protein product: CASSQVTGGVDEQFF.

This clonotype was picked up a small number of times. Given a much more abundant clone one base away, this may be a read error. CDR3 region: CASSPPQSVGGRGFQYF. The CDR3, as DNA: TGTGCCAGCTCACCACCCCAGAGCGTTGGCGGCAGGGGCTTTCAGTACTTC. The genes are TRBV18 and TRBJ2-4, with D maybe TRBD1 (6 bases). V gave up 0 bases and J gave up 11 bases, with 23 bases separating them. There are 17 residues in the CDR3. The V gene's germline CDR1 is KGHSH and CDR2 LQKENI.

This clonotype was counted many times. The chain has TRBV27 and TRBJ2-1; D may correspond to TRBD1 or TRBD2 (5 bases each). The germline V and J ends were trimmed by 3 bases and 3 bases, with 9 bases remaining between them. Germline CDR1 is MNHEY and CDR2 is SMNVEV (reference sequence). This CDR3 contains 14 residues. The CDR3 sequence is CASSFGGDYNEQFF. CDR3 coding DNA: TGTGCCAGCAGTTTTGGGGGAGACTACAATGAGCAGTTCTTC.

The chain recombines TRBV6-2 or TRBV6-3 with TRBJ2-7; TRBD2 matches at 8 bases. V dropped 7 bases and J dropped 4; count of bases not matched to a gene: 12. Germline lookup yields CDR1 MNHEY and CDR2 SVGEGT. The CDR3 runs 15 residues. In nucleotides, the CDR3 is TGTGCCAGCAATACCGCGGGAGGTCTTTCTTACGAGCAGTACTTC. Residues: CASNTAGGLSYEQYF.

V is TRBV25-1 and J is TRBJ2-6, with 12 nucleotides matching TRBD2. The ends lost 6 bases at V and 0 bases at J; junction bases unmatched: 6. There are 18 residues in the CDR3. Germline V gives CDR1 MGHDK, CDR2 SYGVNS. For the CDR3, the DNA is TGTGCCAGCAGCCCGACTAGCGGGAGCCCCTCTGGGGCCAACGTCCTGACTTTC. This codes for CASSPTSGSPSGANVLTF.

V gene TRBV5-4 combines with J gene TRBJ1-1; no clear D. The CDR3 loop spans 12 amino acids. Trimming left V 4 bases short and J 4 bases short, with 8 bases between. The germline V gene encodes CDR1 SGHNT and CDR2 YYREEE (reference sequence). The CDR3: CASSGGGTEAFF. The DNA of the CDR3 is TGTGCCAGCAGCGGCGGAGGCACTGAAGCTTTCTTT.